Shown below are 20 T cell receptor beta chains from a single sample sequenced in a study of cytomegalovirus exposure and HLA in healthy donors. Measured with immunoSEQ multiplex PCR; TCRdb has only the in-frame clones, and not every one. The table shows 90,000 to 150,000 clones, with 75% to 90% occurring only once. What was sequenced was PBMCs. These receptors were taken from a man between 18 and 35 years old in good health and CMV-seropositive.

The CDR3, as DNA: TGTGCCAGCAGCTCGGGACAGACCTCTGGAAACACCATATATTTT. This codes for CASSSGQTSGNTIYF. The V and J genes are TRBV7-2 and TRBJ1-3; 7 bases line up with TRBD1. Germline trimming cut 4 bases from V and 0 bases from J; bases unmatched to any gene: 3. Germline CDR1 reads SGHTA; CDR2 reads FQGNSA. This CDR3 is built from 15 residues. The whole variable domain, remainder taken from reference TRBV7-2 and TRBJ1-3, is GAGVSQSPSNKVTEKGKDVELRCDPISGHTALYWYRQSLGQGLEFLIYFQGNSAPDKSGLPSDRFSAERTGGSVSTLTIQRTQQEDSAVYLCASSSGQTSGNTIYFGEGSWLTVV.

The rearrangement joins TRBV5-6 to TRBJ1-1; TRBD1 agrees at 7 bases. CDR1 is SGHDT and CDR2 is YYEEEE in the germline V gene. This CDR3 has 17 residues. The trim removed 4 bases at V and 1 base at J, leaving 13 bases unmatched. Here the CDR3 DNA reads TGTGCCAGCAGCACCAGGGGGGCCGGGACTAGGAACACTGAAGCTTTCTTT. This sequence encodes CASSTRGAGTRNTEAFF.

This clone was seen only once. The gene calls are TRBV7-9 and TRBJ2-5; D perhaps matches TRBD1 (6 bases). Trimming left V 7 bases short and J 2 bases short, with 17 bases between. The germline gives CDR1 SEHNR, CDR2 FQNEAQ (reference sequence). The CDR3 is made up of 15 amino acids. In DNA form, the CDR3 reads TGTGCCAGCATTCTGGGGGCAATGTCTCAAGAGACCCAGTACTTC. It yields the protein CASILGAMSQETQYF.

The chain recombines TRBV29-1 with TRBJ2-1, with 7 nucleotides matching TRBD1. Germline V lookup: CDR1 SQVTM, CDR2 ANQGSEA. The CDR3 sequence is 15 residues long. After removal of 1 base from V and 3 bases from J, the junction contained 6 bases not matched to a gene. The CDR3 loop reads CSVEGQGRNYNEQFF. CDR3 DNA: TGCAGCGTTGAAGGACAGGGAAGGAACTACAATGAGCAGTTCTTC.

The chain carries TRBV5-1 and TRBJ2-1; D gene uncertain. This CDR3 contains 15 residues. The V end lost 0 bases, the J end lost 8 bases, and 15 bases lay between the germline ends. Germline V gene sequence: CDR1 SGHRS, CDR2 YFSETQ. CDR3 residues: CASSLAPGWRDEQFF. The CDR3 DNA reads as TGCGCCAGCAGCTTGGCCCCGGGTTGGCGCGATGAGCAGTTCTTC.

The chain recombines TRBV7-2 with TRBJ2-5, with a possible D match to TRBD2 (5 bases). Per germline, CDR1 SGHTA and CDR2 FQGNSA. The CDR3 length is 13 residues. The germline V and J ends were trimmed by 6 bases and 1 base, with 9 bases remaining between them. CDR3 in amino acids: CASSRAGQETQYF. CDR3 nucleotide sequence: TGTGCCAGCAGTAGGGCGGGCCAAGAGACCCAGTACTTC.

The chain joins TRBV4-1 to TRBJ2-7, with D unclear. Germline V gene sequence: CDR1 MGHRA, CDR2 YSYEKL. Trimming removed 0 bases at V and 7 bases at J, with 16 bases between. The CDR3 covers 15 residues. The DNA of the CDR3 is TGCGCCAGCAGCCAAGATCGGGTGGCCCAAGGAGAGCAGTACTTC. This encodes CASSQDRVAQGEQYF.

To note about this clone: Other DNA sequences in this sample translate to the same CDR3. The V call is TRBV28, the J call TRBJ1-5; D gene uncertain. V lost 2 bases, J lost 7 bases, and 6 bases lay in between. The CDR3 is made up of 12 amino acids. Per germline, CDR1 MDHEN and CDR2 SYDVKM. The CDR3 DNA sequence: TGTGCCAGCAGTTTAACGGGACAGCCCCAGCATTTT. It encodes CASSLTGQPQHF.

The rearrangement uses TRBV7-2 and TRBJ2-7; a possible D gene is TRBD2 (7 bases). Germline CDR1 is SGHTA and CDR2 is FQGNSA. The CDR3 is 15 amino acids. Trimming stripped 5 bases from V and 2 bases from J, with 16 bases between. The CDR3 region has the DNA TGTGCCAGCAGCCCCATGGCGGGGGCTCCCTACGAGCAGTACTTC. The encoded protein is CASSPMAGAPYEQYF.

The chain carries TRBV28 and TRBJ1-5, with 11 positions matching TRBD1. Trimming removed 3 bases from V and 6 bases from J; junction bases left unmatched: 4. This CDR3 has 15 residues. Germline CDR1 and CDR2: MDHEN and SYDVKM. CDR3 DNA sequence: TGTGCCAGCAGTTTGGGACAGGGGGTCCCTCAGCCCCAGCATTTT. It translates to CASSLGQGVPQPQHF.

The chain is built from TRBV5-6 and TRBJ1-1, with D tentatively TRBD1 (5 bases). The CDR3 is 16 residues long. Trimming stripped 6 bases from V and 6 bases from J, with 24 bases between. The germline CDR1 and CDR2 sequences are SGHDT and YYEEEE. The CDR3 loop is CASIEHPVRGFSEAFF. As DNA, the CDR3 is TGTGCCAGCATCGAACATCCCGTAAGGGGCTTCTCTGAAGCTTTCTTT.

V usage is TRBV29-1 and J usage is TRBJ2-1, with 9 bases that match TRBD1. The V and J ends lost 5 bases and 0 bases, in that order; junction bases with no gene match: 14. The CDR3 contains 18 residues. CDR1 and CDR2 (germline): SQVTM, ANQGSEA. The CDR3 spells CSVYPGQGIDGSYNEQFF. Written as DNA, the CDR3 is TGCAGCGTTTATCCGGGACAGGGAATTGATGGCTCCTACAATGAGCAGTTCTTC.

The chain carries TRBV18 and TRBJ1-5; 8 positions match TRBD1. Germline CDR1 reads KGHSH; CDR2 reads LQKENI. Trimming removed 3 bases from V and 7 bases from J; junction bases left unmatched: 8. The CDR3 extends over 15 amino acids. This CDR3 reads CASSPQDRAPQPQHF. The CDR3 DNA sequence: TGTGCCAGCTCACCCCAGGACAGGGCCCCACAGCCCCAGCATTTT.

The CDR3 loop is CASSLGLHKPQHF. The CDR3 nucleotides are TGTGCCAGCAGTTTAGGGCTTCACAAGCCCCAGCATTTT. The rearrangement uses TRBV27 and TRBJ1-5; D not certain. The germline V and J ends were trimmed by 2 bases and 8 bases, with 10 bases remaining between them. The germline CDR1 and CDR2 sequences are MNHEY and SMNVEV (reference sequence). The CDR3 contains 13 residues.

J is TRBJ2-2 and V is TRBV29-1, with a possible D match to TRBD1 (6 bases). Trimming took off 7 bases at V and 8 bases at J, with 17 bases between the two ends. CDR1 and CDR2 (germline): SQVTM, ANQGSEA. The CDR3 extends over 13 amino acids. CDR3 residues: CSAVGRGVGELFF. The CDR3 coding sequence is TGCAGCGCTGTGGGCAGGGGAGTTGGGGAGCTGTTTTTT.

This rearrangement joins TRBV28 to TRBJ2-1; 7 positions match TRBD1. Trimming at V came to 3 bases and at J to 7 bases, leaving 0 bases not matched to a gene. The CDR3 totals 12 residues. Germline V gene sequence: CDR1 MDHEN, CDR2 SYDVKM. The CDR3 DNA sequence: TGTGCCAGCAGTTTGGGACAGAATGAGCAGTTCTTC. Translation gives CASSLGQNEQFF.

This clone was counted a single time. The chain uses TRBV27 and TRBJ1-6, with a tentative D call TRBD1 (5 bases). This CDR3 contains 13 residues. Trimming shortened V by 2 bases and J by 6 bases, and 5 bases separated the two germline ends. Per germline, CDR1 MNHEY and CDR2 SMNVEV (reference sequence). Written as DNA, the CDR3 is TGTGCCAGCAGTTTACAGGGTAATTCACCCCTCCACTTT. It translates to CASSLQGNSPLHF.

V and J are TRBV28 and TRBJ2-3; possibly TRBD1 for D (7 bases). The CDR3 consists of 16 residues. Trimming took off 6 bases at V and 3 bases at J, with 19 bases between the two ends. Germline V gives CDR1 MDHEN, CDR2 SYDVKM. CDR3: CASRSPPGGRTDTQYF. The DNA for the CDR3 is TGTGCCAGCAGGAGCCCTCCAGGGGGGAGGACAGATACGCAGTATTTT.

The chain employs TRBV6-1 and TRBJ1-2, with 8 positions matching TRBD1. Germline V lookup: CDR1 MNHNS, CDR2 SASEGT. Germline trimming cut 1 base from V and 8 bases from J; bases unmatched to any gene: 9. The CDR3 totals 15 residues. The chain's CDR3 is CASSEDYRGSGGYTF. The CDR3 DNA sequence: TGTGCCAGCAGTGAAGATTACAGGGGGTCCGGCGGCTACACCTTC.

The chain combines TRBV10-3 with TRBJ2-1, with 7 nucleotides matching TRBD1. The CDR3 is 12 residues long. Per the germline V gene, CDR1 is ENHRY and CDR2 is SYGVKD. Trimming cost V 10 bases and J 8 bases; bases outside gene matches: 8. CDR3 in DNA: TGTGCCAGCGCGGACAGGTCCCATGAGCAGTTCTTC. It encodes CASADRSHEQFF.